A selection of T cell receptor beta chains follows, all from one sample in a study of cytomegalovirus exposure and HLA in healthy donors. Profiled with immunoSEQ multiplex PCR; TCRdb holds only in-frame clones, not every one. Here the sample spans about 140,000 clones, just over 70% being singletons. Sequenced sample: PBMCs. The source is a woman in her twenties or thirties in good health and CMV-seronegative. CDR3s include the opening cysteine and the closing phenylalanine or tryptophan. A D gene is named only where the DNA matches it firmly. Clone size appears in some rows only: once, few, many, or a class for an expanded clone.

clone_size j_call d_call v_call cdr3_aa cdr3_nt
NA TRBJ2-1 TRBD2 TRBV7-3 CASSPTLAGGKQFF TGTGCCAGCAGCCCCACGCTAGCGGGGGGGAAGCAGTTCTTC
NA TRBJ1-6 NA TRBV2 CASTIDRSPLHF TGTGCCAGTACAATTGACAGGTCACCCCTCCACTTT
NA TRBJ2-1 TRBD1 TRBV6-1 CASSETGMVYNEQFF TGTGCCAGCAGTGAGACAGGGATGGTTTACAATGAGCAGTTCTTC
few TRBJ1-5 NA TRBV28 CASSLPEQITQPQHF TGTGCCAGCAGTTTGCCTGAACAGATCACTCAGCCCCAGCATTTT
NA TRBJ1-3 NA TRBV25-1 CASSEYAGGSGNTIYF TGTGCCAGCAGTGAATATGCCGGAGGCTCTGGAAACACCATATATTTT
NA TRBJ2-2 TRBD2 TRBV28 CASSLWGLAANTGELFF TGTGCCAGCAGTTTATGGGGACTAGCGGCGAACACCGGGGAGCTGTTTTTT
NA TRBJ1-4 TRBD1 TRBV4-1 CASSPGTGNEKLFF TGCGCCAGCAGCCCGGGGACAGGAAATGAAAAACTGTTTTTT
few TRBJ1-6 NA TRBV6-1 CASRQTEINSPLHF TGTGCCAGCAGGCAGACAGAGATTAATTCACCCCTCCACTTT
NA TRBJ1-1 TRBD1 TRBV18 CASSPLTGGNTEAFF TGTGCCAGCTCACCCTTGACAGGGGGTAACACTGAAGCTTTCTTT
few TRBJ2-3 TRBD2 TRBV10-3 CAITQGLAQDTDTQYF TGTGCCATCACCCAAGGACTAGCTCAAGATACAGATACGCAGTATTTT
few TRBJ2-1 TRBD2 TRBV2 CASSRAGNEQFF TGTGCCAGCAGTCGAGCGGGGAATGAGCAGTTCTTC
NA TRBJ2-3 TRBD2 TRBV10-1 CASSVTEREGRFPDTQYF TGCGCCAGCAGTGTTACGGAGCGGGAGGGCCGGTTCCCAGATACGCAGTATTTT
few TRBJ2-5 TRBD1 TRBV19 CASSIDTGGETQYF TGTGCCAGTAGTATAGACACAGGGGGAGAGACCCAGTACTTC
once TRBJ2-2 TRBD1 TRBV6-5 CASRPNRGLTGELFF TGTGCCAGCAGACCTAACAGGGGGCTTACCGGGGAGCTGTTTTTT
once TRBJ1-6 NA TRBV6-5 CASSYSPGNSPLHF TGTGCCAGCAGTTACTCGCCGGGGAATTCACCCCTCCACTTT
NA TRBJ2-3 NA TRBV19 CASSDYTDTQYF TGTGCCAGTTCGGACTACACAGATACGCAGTATTTT
NA TRBJ2-3 NA TRBV9 CASSVGGTTSTDTQYF TGTGCCAGCAGCGTCGGGGGAACTACTAGCACAGATACGCAGTATTTT
NA TRBJ2-3 NA TRBV13 CASSALADTQYF TGTGCCAGCAGCGCGCTAGCGGATACGCAGTATTTT
NA TRBJ2-4 TRBD2 TRBV4-1 CASSQKATSGGNIQYF TGCGCCAGCAGCCAAAAGGCGACTAGCGGGGGAAACATTCAGTACTTC
once TRBJ2-1 TRBD2 TRBV5-1 CASSQLGTSGIHEQFF TGCGCCAGCAGCCAACTCGGGACTAGCGGGATACATGAGCAGTTCTTC
few TRBJ2-3 TRBD2 TRBV4-2 CASSQLSGDLTDTQYF TGTGCCAGCAGCCAACTTAGCGGGGATCTCACAGATACGCAGTATTTT
NA TRBJ2-5 NA TRBV2 CASRGDSQTQYF TGTGCCAGCAGAGGGGACTCCCAGACCCAGTACTTC
NA TRBJ1-1 TRBD1 TRBV5-4 CASSLTGQGSNTEAFF TGTGCCAGCAGCTTGACGGGACAGGGGTCGAACACTGAAGCTTTCTTT
NA TRBJ2-3 NA TRBV5-1 CASSPQSVDTQYF TGCGCCAGCAGCCCACAGTCGGTAGATACGCAGTATTTT
NA TRBJ1-2 NA TRBV30 CAWSVLSGYGYTF TGTGCCTGGAGTGTACTCTCCGGCTATGGCTACACCTTC
NA TRBJ1-5 NA TRBV28 CASSGDFLNSNQPQHF TGTGCCAGCAGCGGGGACTTTTTAAATAGCAATCAGCCCCAGCATTTT
NA TRBJ2-7 TRBD2 TRBV9 CASRGADAVGTSGPKDYEQYF TGTGCCAGCAGAGGTGCCGACGCGGTAGGGACTAGCGGACCGAAGGATTACGAGCAGTACTTC
NA TRBJ1-2 TRBD1 TRBV19 CASRGDSYGYTF TGTGCCAGTAGAGGGGACAGCTATGGCTACACCTTC
NA TRBJ2-7 NA TRBV2 CASSEARRVHYEQYF TGTGCCAGCAGTGAAGCGAGGAGGGTGCACTACGAGCAGTACTTC
NA TRBJ2-5 NA TRBV11-2 CASSLYGTAQETQYF TGTGCCAGCAGCTTATATGGGACTGCGCAAGAGACCCAGTACTTC
NA TRBJ1-2 TRBD1 TRBV19 CASSKGKQGAGYGYTF TGTGCCAGTAGCAAAGGGAAACAGGGGGCTGGCTATGGCTACACCTTC
NA TRBJ2-7 NA TRBV28 CASQTDTYEQYF TGTGCCAGCCAAACAGACACCTACGAGCAGTACTTC
NA TRBJ2-3 NA TRBV23-1 CASNRVTSTDTQYF TGCGCCAGCAACCGGGTTACGTCCACAGATACGCAGTATTTT
NA TRBJ2-1 TRBD2 TRBV7-3 CASSYVAGPYNEQFF TGTGCCAGCAGCTACGTAGCGGGGCCCTACAATGAGCAGTTCTTC
NA TRBJ2-2 TRBD2 TRBV7-9 CASRLALNTGELFF TGTGCCAGCAGACTAGCGTTGAACACCGGGGAGCTGTTTTTT
NA TRBJ1-2 NA TRBV29-1 CSVGGGTNYGYTF TGCAGCGTTGGAGGGGGTACTAACTATGGCTACACCTTC
few TRBJ1-4 NA TRBV10-3 CAISDQLGVEGEKLFF TGTGCCATCAGTGACCAACTAGGGGTGGAGGGGGAAAAACTGTTTTTT
NA TRBJ1-5 NA TRBV4-1 CASSLTTAGQPQHF TGCGCCAGCAGCCTAACGACAGCAGGTCAGCCCCAGCATTTT
once TRBJ1-2 NA TRBV4-1 CASSSRARGGGYTF TGCGCCAGCAGCTCGAGGGCCCGGGGGGGTGGCTACACCTTC
NA TRBJ1-2 NA TRBV28 CASSPRQTYNYGYTF TGTGCCAGCAGTCCCCGACAGACCTATAACTATGGCTACACCTTC
NA TRBJ1-1 NA TRBV28 CASSSPYMTGSNTEAFF TGTGCCAGCAGTTCCCCCTATATGACGGGATCGAACACTGAAGCTTTCTTT
NA TRBJ2-2 TRBD1 TRBV28 CASSLWTGGNTGELFF TGTGCCAGCAGTTTATGGACAGGGGGGAACACCGGGGAGCTGTTTTTT
once TRBJ2-3 TRBD2 TRBV11-2 CASSQLRAGEGDTQYF TGTGCCAGCAGCCAGCTAAGGGCTGGGGAGGGAGATACGCAGTATTTT
NA TRBJ1-6 TRBD1 TRBV6-1 CASSEYGTGYSPLHF TGTGCCAGCAGTGAATACGGGACAGGCTATTCACCCCTCCACTTT
few TRBJ2-3 NA TRBV9 CASSPRGNRLNTDTQYF TGTGCCAGCAGCCCCCGGGGGAACAGACTAAACACAGATACGCAGTATTTT
NA TRBJ2-5 NA TRBV6-6 CASTVSETQYF TGTGCCAGCACCGTTAGTGAGACCCAGTACTTC
NA TRBJ1-1 TRBD1 TRBV7-9 CASSLDRGPNTEAFF TGTGCCAGCAGCTTAGACAGGGGGCCGAACACTGAAGCTTTCTTT